The entry that follows covers one T cell receptor beta chain sequence. There are 15 residues in the CDR3. The V gene's germline CDR1 is LNHNV and CDR2 YYDKDF (reference sequence). The V gene end was trimmed by 0 bases and the J gene end by 4 bases; junction bases not matched to a gene: 2. This sample was included in a study of long-term antiretroviral therapy in people with HIV. Researchers ran immunoSEQ v3.0 at survey level. Sequencing was performed with immunoSEQ multiplex PCR; in TCRdb, only in-frame clones are kept and a portion is missing. The sample contains about 19,000 clones, around 79% of which appear only once.

This specimen consisted of unsorted PBMCs, obtained at the start of antiretroviral therapy, before treatment. The chain carries TRBV15 and TRBJ2-3; 9 positions agree with TRBD2. The sequence derives from a man younger than 35 with HIV. CDR3: CATSRDAGGPDTQYF. CDR3 coding DNA: TGTGCCACCAGCAGAGATGCGGGAGGGCCAGATACGCAGTATTTT. Full variable domain (remainder filled in from reference TRBV15 and TRBJ2-3): DAMVIQNPRYQVTQFGKPVTLSCSQTLNHNVMYWYQQKSSQAPKLLFHYYDKDFNNEADTPDNFQSRRPNTSFCFLDIRSPGLGDTAMYLCATSRDAGGPDTQYFGPGTRLTVL.